The following is a TCR beta chain sequence with its context. Using eight separate reactions per sample, the authors generated cDNA. After re-calling the 5' RACE reads, TCRdb lists one entry per CDR3 protein, DNA absent. In all, the sample yields a few hundred thousand distinct CDR3 sequences. The data originate from a study of monozygotic twins with inflammatory bowel disease. Blood (around 2.5 ml) was collected from every donor individually. CDR1 and CDR2 from the germline V gene are MGHRA and YSYEKL. The CDR3 has 15 residues. The V gene is TRBV4-1, the J gene TRBJ2-3; the D call of TRBD2 rests on TCRdb alone, since no DNA is present to check it. The receptor's source is a human donor with ulcerative colitis or Crohn's disease, or a healthy co-twin of an affected twin (not recorded which). The source material was blood. CDR3 protein: CASSQVGGSADTQYF.